What follows are 20 T cell receptor beta chains derived from one specimen sequenced in a study of control samples from healthy donors and cancer patients. TCRdb's copy holds only in-frame clones and misses some; the assay was immunoSEQ multiplex PCR. The data hold roughly 150,000 clones, with approximately 93% observed a single time. Material for sequencing was blood. These receptors were taken from a man aged 18-30 years in good health.

The genes are TRBV7-9 and TRBJ1-1, with 9 positions matching TRBD1. The trim removed 0 bases at V and 5 bases at J, leaving 10 bases unmatched. The CDR3 has 17 amino acids. The germline V gene encodes CDR1 SEHNR and CDR2 FQNEAQ (reference sequence). The CDR3 DNA reads TGTGCCAGCAGCTTAGCGTTGGCGACAGGGGGACGTACTGAAGCTTTCTTT. It is translated as CASSLALATGGRTEAFF. Based on the CDR3 plus reference TRBV7-9 and TRBJ1-1, the full variable domain is DTGVSQNPRHKITKRGQNVTFRCDPISEHNRLYWYRQTLGQGPEFLTYFQNEAQLEKSRLLSDRFSAERPKGSFSTLEIQRTEQGDSAMYLCASSLALATGGRTEAFFGQGTRLTVV.

This clone was observed a single time. The chain carries TRBV27 and TRBJ2-1; TRBD1 is a possible D gene (6 bases). CDR3 length: 18 residues. The V and J ends lost 5 bases and 4 bases respectively, with 24 bases between them. CDR1 and CDR2 (germline): MNHEY, SMNVEV (reference sequence). The CDR3 sequence: CASSPPITGLHRYNEQFF. The CDR3 coding sequence is TGTGCCAGCAGTCCTCCGATTACAGGGCTCCATAGATACAATGAGCAGTTCTTC.

V is TRBV5-1 and J is TRBJ1-4; a possible D gene is TRBD1 (6 bases). V was clipped by 3 bases and J by 4 bases, with 13 bases between them. The CDR3 totals 15 residues. Germline V gene sequence: CDR1 SGHRS, CDR2 YFSETQ. The CDR3 protein is CASSWAGADNEKLFF. CDR3 bases: TGCGCCAGCAGCTGGGCAGGGGCCGATAATGAAAAACTGTTTTTT. Full variable domain (remainder filled in from reference TRBV5-1 and TRBJ1-4): KAGVTQTPRYLIKTRGQQVTLSCSPISGHRSVSWYQQTPGQGLQFLFEYFSETQRNKGNFPGRFSGRQFSNSRSEMNVSTLELGDSALYLCASSWAGADNEKLFFGSGTQLSVL.

The chain uses TRBV4-2 and TRBJ1-1; the D is unclear. The CDR3 is 14 amino acids. Trimming removed 0 bases from V and 1 base from J, with 6 bases in between. Germline V lookup: CDR1 LGHNA, CDR2 YNFKEQ. In DNA, the CDR3 is TGTGCCAGCAGCCAAGACACTAAGAACACTGAAGCTTTCTTT. Its translation is CASSQDTKNTEAFF.

This clone was seen a handful of times. The chain has TRBV7-8 and TRBJ2-2, with D possibly TRBD2 on 7 matching bases. Germline V gives CDR1 SGHVS, CDR2 FQNEAQ. This CDR3 is 16 amino acids long. Trimming left V 3 bases short and J 1 base short, with 12 bases between. CDR3 coding DNA: TGTGCCAGCAGCTTCGGGGGGCCTGGGAACACCGGGGAGCTGTTTTTT. Translated, it gives CASSFGGPGNTGELFF.

V is TRBV19 and J is TRBJ2-1, with TRBD2 matching over 8 bases. Germline V gene sequence: CDR1 LNHDA, CDR2 SQIVND (reference sequence). The junction had 4 bases not matched to a gene; V was cut back by 6 bases and J by 6 bases. The CDR3 runs 13 residues. The CDR3 region has the DNA TGTGCCAGTAGCGGGAGGGAGGGCAATGAGCAGTTCTTC. Amino acids: CASSGREGNEQFF.

The genes are TRBV27 and TRBJ1-1; D remains unclear. Trimming removed 3 bases from V and 1 base from J, with 9 bases in between. The germline V gene has CDR1 MNHEY and CDR2 SMNVEV (reference sequence). The CDR3 has 14 amino acids. DNA for the CDR3: TGTGCCAGCAGTTTCCGGAGTTGGAACACTGAAGCTTTCTTT. This translates into CASSFRSWNTEAFF.

The chain has TRBV30 and TRBJ2-5, with 7 bases matching TRBD1. V lost 3 bases, J lost 2 bases, and 9 bases stayed unmatched. The CDR3 extends over 15 amino acids. CDR1 is GTSNPN and CDR2 is SVGIG in the germline V gene (reference sequence). The CDR3 is CAWSLGQANQETQYF. The CDR3 DNA reads TGTGCCTGGAGCCTCGGACAGGCCAATCAAGAGACCCAGTACTTC.

The J gene is TRBJ2-7, the V gene TRBV6-1; D ambiguous. The CDR3 loop spans 13 amino acids. The germline V gene has CDR1 MNHNS and CDR2 SASEGT. Trimming took off 3 bases at V and 2 bases at J, with 8 bases between the two ends. CDR3 sequence (DNA): TGTGCCAGCAGTGAGGGGATTACCTACGAGCAGTACTTC. This codes for CASSEGITYEQYF.

The genes are TRBV23-1 and TRBJ1-1; TRBD1 aligns across 8 bases. TRBV23-1 is assigned to the ORF class and has an uncertain function. The CDR3 is made up of 16 amino acids. With V trimmed by 11 bases and J by 4 bases, 18 bases remained unmatched. The CDR3 DNA reads as TGCGCCCGAACGGGCAGGGGGCTTATTCGGGGCACTGAAGCTTTCTTT. Its translation: CARTGRGLIRGTEAFF.

The V call is TRBV6-5, the J call TRBJ1-2, with D possibly TRBD1 on 5 matching bases. The CDR3 runs 13 residues. Germline V gene sequence: CDR1 MNHEY, CDR2 SVGAGI. The germline V and J ends were trimmed by 2 bases and 6 bases, with 10 bases remaining between them. The DNA of the CDR3 is TGTGCCAGCAGTTACCAGGGTCTGAATGGCTACACCTTC. Protein sequence: CASSYQGLNGYTF.

The chain employs TRBV19 and TRBJ1-3; the D gene is possibly TRBD1 (6 bases). Germline V gene lookup returns CDR1 LNHDA and CDR2 SQIVND (reference sequence). The V and J ends lost 9 bases and 3 bases respectively, with 18 bases between them. CDR3 length: 15 amino acids. CDR3 coding DNA: TGTGCCAGCCGTCCGTCGGGGGCAAGTGGAAACACCATATATTTT. This translates into CASRPSGASGNTIYF.

The chain links TRBV28 to TRBJ2-7; maybe TRBD2 (5 bases). Germline CDR1 is MDHEN and CDR2 is SYDVKM. Deletions cut 2 bases from V and 8 bases from J, with 19 bases between. The CDR3 sequence is 15 residues long. In nucleotides, the CDR3 is TGTGCCAGCAGTTTAACACGGTCTTACGGGATAAAGCAGTACTTC. It codes for CASSLTRSYGIKQYF.

CDR3 in amino acids: CASSQEAAGGETQYF. For the CDR3, the DNA is TGTGCCAGCAGCCAAGAAGCAGCGGGCGGAGAGACCCAGTACTTC. This sequence joins TRBV4-2 and TRBJ2-5; perhaps TRBD2 as D (6 bases). This CDR3 has 15 amino acids. V dropped 0 bases and J dropped 4 bases, with 12 bases sitting between them. In germline, CDR1 is LGHNA, CDR2 YNFKEQ.

This clone occurred a few times. The chain links TRBV3-1 (or the pseudogene TRBV3-2) to TRBJ1-2; D may be TRBD1 (6 bases). The CDR3 length is 15 residues. The V end lost 0 bases, the J end lost 4 bases, and 12 bases lay between the germline ends. Germline CDR1 reads LGHDT; CDR2 reads YNNKEL (reference sequence). CDR3 amino acids: CASSQEIGGLYGYTF. The DNA of the CDR3 is TGTGCCAGCAGCCAAGAAATCGGGGGCCTCTATGGCTACACCTTC.

The genes are TRBV16 and TRBJ2-1; D might be TRBD2 (6 bases). V lost 0 bases, J lost 3 bases, and 12 bases lay in between. Germline loops: CDR1 KGHSY, CDR2 FQNENV. The CDR3 is 16 residues long. DNA of the CDR3: TGTGCCAGCAGCCAATCATCCGGGAGTGGCTACAATGAGCAGTTCTTC. Translation: CASSQSSGSGYNEQFF. The full variable domain, with the rest looked up from reference TRBV16 and TRBJ2-1, is GEEVAQTPKHLVRGEGQKAKLYCAPIKGHSYVFWYQQVLKNEFKFLISFQNENVFDETGMPKERFSAKCLPNSPCSLEIQATKLEDSAVYFCASSQSSGSGYNEQFFGPGTRLTVL.

The gene calls are TRBV10-1 and TRBJ1-6; D remains unclear. Looked up from germline, CDR1 is WNHNN and CDR2 is SYGVQD (reference sequence). CDR3 length: 11 amino acids. V lost 7 bases, J lost 10 bases, and 8 bases lay in between. CDR3 loop: CASNVRSPLHF. The CDR3 DNA reads TGCGCCAGCAATGTACGGTCACCCCTCCACTTT.

The V gene is TRBV12-3 or TRBV12-4, the J gene TRBJ1-1; D unresolved. Between the trimmed V and J ends, which lost 9 bases and 5 bases, there was a span of 13 bases. The CDR3 runs to 12 residues. The CDR3 DNA follows: TGTGCCAGTGGGGAACCGGTAACTGAAGCTTTCTTT. As protein: CASGEPVTEAFF.

The CDR3 is CASSQDRRTEAFF. In nucleotides, the CDR3 is TGTGCCAGCAGCCAGGACAGACGCACTGAAGCTTTCTTT. The J gene is TRBJ1-1, the V gene TRBV5-6, with D perhaps TRBD1 (6 bases). Germline V gene lookup returns CDR1 SGHDT and CDR2 YYEEEE. The CDR3 loop spans 13 amino acids. The ends were cut back, 4 bases at V and 4 bases at J, with 11 bases in the middle.

This rearrangement joins TRBV28 to TRBJ2-1, with unresolved D. Germline assignment: CDR1 MDHEN and CDR2 SYDVKM. The CDR3 has 12 amino acids. Trimming left V 1 base short and J 7 bases short, with 5 bases between. The CDR3 is CASSLSGNEQFF. The CDR3 DNA sequence: TGTGCCAGCAGTTTATCTGGGAATGAGCAGTTCTTC.